The 25 T cell receptor beta chains reported below all come from one sample, sequenced in a study of blood T cells in healthy people across ages. A second PCR of about 7 to 12 cycles used a sample-barcoded 5' primer and a J-beta primer mix. TCRdb analysed the 5' RACE reads with MiXCR anew, one entry per CDR3 protein. Here the sample spans roughly 1,800,000 distinct CDR3 sequences, roughly 52% being singletons. The sequenced sample was blood. All receptors derive from a woman between 40 and 55 years old in good health.

There are a few counts of this clonotype. The V and J genes are TRBV28 and TRBJ2-5; D is unresolved. The CDR3 sequence is 15 residues long. Trimming took off 3 bases at V and 1 base at J, with 12 bases between the two ends. Germline V gives CDR1 MDHEN, CDR2 SYDVKM. CDR3 nucleotide sequence: TGTGCCAGCAGTTTGATGTGGCGTTCCCAAGAGACCCAGTACTTC. Translated, it gives CASSLMWRSQETQYF.

This chain joins TRBV12-3 or TRBV12-4 and TRBJ2-7; the D is unclear. The CDR3 has 12 amino acids. V lost 3 bases and J lost 12, with 15 bases in between. The CDR3 nucleotides are TGTGCCAGCAGTTTCGGGCTGTCGGATCCGTACTTC. Its protein is CASSFGLSDPYF.

In its sample, this clonotype was seen many times. This rearrangement joins TRBV21-1 to TRBJ2-5; TRBD2 is taken as the D call from the table, unchecked against the DNA. TRBV21-1 represents a pseudogene. The CDR3 loop spans 15 amino acids. CDR3 sequence reads: CASSKGTSGGKTQYF. CDR3 in DNA: TGTGCCAGCAGCAAAGGGACTAGCGGGGGGAAGACCCAGTACTTC.

The V and J genes are TRBV12-5 and TRBJ2-1, with 7 bases lining up with TRBD1. Germline-derived CDR1 and CDR2 are LGHNT and FRNRAP. The CDR3 totals 17 residues. J lost 2 bases, V lost 2 bases, and 9 bases had no gene match. The chain's CDR3 is CASGLKASDRAYNEQFF. The CDR3 DNA is TGTGCTAGTGGTTTGAAGGCCTCAGACAGGGCCTACAATGAGCAGTTCTTC.

This chain links TRBV15 with TRBJ1-2; 7 positions match TRBD1. The V gene end was trimmed by 5 bases and the J gene end by 7 bases; junction bases not matched to a gene: 7. Germline V gene lookup returns CDR1 LNHNV and CDR2 YYDKDF (reference sequence). This CDR3 contains 13 residues. CDR3 region: CATSYDREVGYTF. CDR3 coding DNA: TGTGCCACCAGCTATGACAGGGAAGTTGGCTACACCTTC.

The V call is TRBV24-1, the J call TRBJ2-5, with 8 bases aligning to TRBD1. The CDR3 is 16 residues long. Germline V gene sequence: CDR1 KGHDR, CDR2 SFDVKD. V was clipped by 4 bases and J by 3 bases; unmatched bases: 9. The CDR3 coding sequence is TGTGCCACCAGTGAAGGTGATGGGACAGGTAAAGAGACCCAGTACTTC. It encodes CATSEGDGTGKETQYF.

The chain joins TRBV9 to TRBJ1-2, with a possible D match to TRBD1 (5 bases). Germline CDR1 is SGDLS and CDR2 is YYNGEE. The CDR3 spans 19 residues. V lost 5 bases and J lost 5, with 31 bases in between. CDR3: CASSVALGEGPIEGYGYTF. In nucleotides, the CDR3 is TGTGCCAGCAGTGTCGCATTAGGGGAGGGACCGATAGAAGGATATGGCTACACCTTC. The variable domain in full, with the rest retrieved from reference TRBV9 and TRBJ1-2, is DSGVTQTPKHLITATGQRVTLRCSPRSGDLSVYWYQQSLDQGLQFLIQYYNGEERAKGNILERFSAQQFPDLHSELNLSSLELGDSALYFCASSVALGEGPIEGYGYTFGSGTRLTVV.

The rearrangement uses TRBV6-2 or TRBV6-3 and TRBJ2-1, with D unresolved. The CDR3 has 11 residues. Germline lookup yields CDR1 MNHEY and CDR2 SVGEGT. V gave up 5 bases and J gave up 8 bases, with 7 bases separating them. DNA for the CDR3: TGTGCCAGCAGTACTGGTCATGAGCAGTTCTTC. Translating it yields CASSTGHEQFF.

The chain has TRBV6-5 and TRBJ2-1; no firm D call. With 5 bases removed from V and 5 bases from J, the gap between germline ends came to 13 bases. Germline V gives CDR1 MNHEY, CDR2 SVGAGI. The CDR3 extends over 14 amino acids. The CDR3 nucleotides read TGTGCCAGCAGTAACGTGCCGGTGAACAATGAGCAGTTCTTC. The encoded protein is CASSNVPVNNEQFF.

Points on this clonotype: The junction differs from germline at one of its ends, possibly a read error. The V and J genes are TRBV7-7 and TRBJ2-1; a possible D gene is TRBD2 (6 bases). The germline gives CDR1 SSHAT, CDR2 FNYEAQ (reference sequence). The CDR3 consists of 16 residues. The CDR3 sequence: CASSKGLSVGYNEQFF. CDR3 in DNA: TGTGCTAGCAGCAAGGGACTCTCAGTGGGTTACAATGAGCAGTTCTTC.

The V call is TRBV27, the J call TRBJ1-1, with D perhaps matching TRBD1 (6 bases). With 3 bases removed from V and 5 bases from J, the gap between germline ends came to 16 bases. In germline, CDR1 is MNHEY, CDR2 SMNVEV (reference sequence). There are 15 residues in the CDR3. The chain's CDR3 is CASSFGAGTRTEAFF. The CDR3 nucleotides are TGTGCCAGCAGTTTTGGGGCGGGGACACGAACTGAAGCTTTCTTT.

V usage is TRBV20-1 and J usage is TRBJ1-5; a possible D gene is TRBD1 (6 bases). The CDR3 contains 15 residues. Germline CDR1 and CDR2: DFQATT and SNEGSKA (reference sequence). Trimming removed 5 bases from V and 3 bases from J, with 17 bases in between. The CDR3 here is CSAPRKDSYNQPQHF. CDR3 nucleotides: TGCAGTGCTCCCCGAAAGGACAGTTACAATCAGCCCCAGCATTTT.

J is TRBJ2-3 and V is TRBV9; TRBD2 might be the D (6 bases). Looked up from germline, CDR1 is SGDLS and CDR2 is YYNGEE. The V and J ends lost 6 bases and 0 bases respectively, with 14 bases between them. The CDR3 runs 15 residues. The CDR3 DNA sequence: TGTGCCAGCAACCCGAACGGGGGAAGCACAGATACGCAGTATTTT. This translates into CASNPNGGSTDTQYF.

This clonotype was seen a handful of times. The chain uses TRBV4-2 and TRBJ2-3; TRBD2 matches 8 bases. Germline-derived CDR1 and CDR2 are LGHNA and YNFKEQ. Trimming at V came to 0 bases and at J to 4 bases, leaving 9 bases not matched to a gene. The CDR3 is 17 amino acids. CDR3 coding DNA: TGTGCCAGCAGCCAAGATGAGAGCGGGGGTGAGCCAGATACGCAGTATTTT. This encodes CASSQDESGGEPDTQYF.

The genes are TRBV7-2 and TRBJ2-7; possibly TRBD1 or TRBD2 for D (5 bases each). V was shortened by 4 bases and J by 2 bases, with 12 bases between the two germline ends. CDR3 length: 14 amino acids. Germline CDR1 reads SGHTA; CDR2 reads FQGNSA. The CDR3 DNA reads as TGTGCCAGCAGCTCCACTAGGGGCGCCTACGAGCAGTACTTC. Its protein product is CASSSTRGAYEQYF.

This clonotype was seen a few times. CDR3 bases: TGTGCCAGCAGTTGGGGCAGGGCAAGAGAGACCCAGTACTTC. This codes for CASSWGRARETQYF. J is TRBJ2-7 and V is TRBV27; tentatively, D is TRBD1 (5 bases). The J call may be faulty, since TRBJ2-5 better matches the DNA end. CDR3 size: 14 residues. Germline V gene lookup returns CDR1 MNHEY and CDR2 SMNVEV (reference sequence).

The chain has TRBV6-2 or TRBV6-3 and TRBJ1-2; 8 nucleotides agree with TRBD1. The CDR3 contains 13 residues. CDR1 and CDR2 from the germline V gene are MNHEY and SVGEGT. The trim removed 8 bases at V and 6 bases at J, leaving 8 bases unmatched. Written as DNA, the CDR3 is TGTGCCAGCCGCGGACAGGGAAGGGATGGCTACACCTTC. Residues: CASRGQGRDGYTF.

The genes are TRBV5-1 and TRBJ2-5, with a possible D match to TRBD1 (6 bases). The germline V and J ends were trimmed by 0 bases and 4 bases, with 16 bases remaining between them. Germline CDR1 and CDR2: SGHRS and YFSETQ. This CDR3 spans 16 amino acids. Written as DNA, the CDR3 is TGCGCCAGCAGCTTGGATGGGACAAGACGCCGAGAGACCCAGTACTTC. Protein product: CASSLDGTRRRETQYF. Filled out from reference TRBV5-1 and TRBJ2-5, the complete variable domain reads KAGVTQTPRYLIKTRGQQVTLSCSPISGHRSVSWYQQTPGQGLQFLFEYFSETQRNKGNFPGRFSGRQFSNSRSEMNVSTLELGDSALYLCASSLDGTRRRETQYFGPGTRLLVL.

CDR3: CASSYLRQGEQYF. The CDR3 DNA reads as TGTGCCAGCAGTTACTTGCGGCAGGGCGAGCAGTACTTC. The gene calls are TRBV6-5 and TRBJ2-7, with D perhaps matching TRBD1 (5 bases). The CDR3 spans 13 residues. The germline V and J ends were trimmed by 1 base and 6 bases, with 10 bases remaining between them. Germline V gene lookup returns CDR1 MNHEY and CDR2 SVGAGI.

This chain links TRBV11-1 with TRBJ1-1; the D is unclear. CDR1 is SGHAT and CDR2 is FQDESV in the germline V gene (reference sequence). The ends were cut back, 3 bases at V and 2 bases at J, with 10 bases in the middle. The CDR3 is made up of 14 amino acids. The CDR3 DNA reads as TGTGCCAGCAGCTTGGGCAGCACTAACACTGAAGCTTTCTTT. Its protein product is CASSLGSTNTEAFF.

The chain uses TRBV10-3 and TRBJ2-5; D perhaps matches TRBD2 (5 bases). Germline V gene sequence: CDR1 ENHRY, CDR2 SYGVKD. V lost 4 bases, J lost 3 bases, and 6 bases lay in between. CDR3 size: 12 residues. The DNA for the CDR3 is TGTGCCATCAGTGGGAGGAAAGAGACCCAGTACTTC. Translated: CAISGRKETQYF.

The rearrangement uses TRBV7-8 and TRBJ1-4; D remains unclear. Between the trimmed V and J ends, which lost 5 bases and 0 bases, there was a span of 16 bases. The CDR3 runs to 17 residues. Germline V gene sequence: CDR1 SGHVS, CDR2 FQNEAQ. The CDR3 DNA reads TGTGCCAGCAGCCCTTCTGTCCTCGGAACAACTAATGAAAAACTGTTTTTT. It translates to CASSPSVLGTTNEKLFF.

The chain uses TRBV5-6 and TRBJ1-6; 10 bases are a match to TRBD1. The CDR3 runs 16 residues. With 4 bases clipped from V and 8 bases from J, the junction kept 9 bases outside the gene matches. The V gene's germline CDR1 is SGHDT and CDR2 YYEEEE. CDR3 region: CASSLLTGGLDSPLHF. The DNA for the CDR3 is TGTGCCAGCAGCCTCCTGACAGGGGGCCTTGATTCACCCCTCCACTTT. Full variable domain (rest looked up from reference TRBV5-6 and TRBJ1-6): DAGVTQSPTHLIKTRGQQVTLRCSPKSGHDTVSWYQQALGQGPQFIFQYYEEEERQRGNFPDRFSGHQFPNYSSELNVNALLLGDSALYLCASSLLTGGLDSPLHFGNGTRLTVT.

The CDR3: CSASPKDIQYF. For the CDR3, the DNA is TGCAGTGCTAGTCCCAAGGACATTCAGTACTTC. The chain is built from TRBV20-1 and TRBJ2-4; D call uncertain. The CDR3 is 11 residues long. Trimming took off 3 bases at V and 8 bases at J, with 8 bases between the two ends. Germline V CDR1 and CDR2: DFQATT, SNEGSKA (reference sequence).

The chain has TRBV9 and TRBJ2-7; 15 bases match TRBD2. Trimming cost V 3 bases and J 5 bases; bases outside gene matches: 12. The V gene's germline CDR1 is SGDLS and CDR2 YYNGEE. The CDR3 is 18 amino acids. Written as DNA, the CDR3 is TGTGCCAGCAGCGCAGACTCGGGACTAGCGGGGGGCAGGAACGAGCAGTACTTC. Translating it yields CASSADSGLAGGRNEQYF.